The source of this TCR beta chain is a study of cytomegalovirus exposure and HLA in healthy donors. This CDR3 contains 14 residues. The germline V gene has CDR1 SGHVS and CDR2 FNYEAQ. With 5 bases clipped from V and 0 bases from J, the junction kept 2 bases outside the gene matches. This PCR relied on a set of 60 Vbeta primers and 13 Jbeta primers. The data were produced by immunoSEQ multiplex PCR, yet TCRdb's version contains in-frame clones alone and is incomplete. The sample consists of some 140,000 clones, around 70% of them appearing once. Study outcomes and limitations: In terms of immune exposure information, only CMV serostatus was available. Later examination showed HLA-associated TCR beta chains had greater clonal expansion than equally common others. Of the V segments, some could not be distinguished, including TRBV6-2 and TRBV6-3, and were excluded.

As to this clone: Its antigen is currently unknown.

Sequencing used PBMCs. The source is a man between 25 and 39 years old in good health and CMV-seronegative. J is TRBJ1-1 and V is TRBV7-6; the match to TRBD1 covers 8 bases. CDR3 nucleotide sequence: TGTGCCAGCAGCGGGGACAGGCTGAACACTGAAGCTTTCTTT. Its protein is CASSGDRLNTEAFF.